This is a list of T cell receptor beta chains from one sample in a study of cytomegalovirus exposure and HLA in healthy donors. Sequencing used immunoSEQ multiplex PCR; TCRdb keeps in-frame clones, though not all of them. The sample consists of around 130,000 clones, around nine tenths of them appearing once. What was sequenced was PBMCs. Receptors originate from a man younger than 45 in good health and CMV-seronegative. Each CDR3 is given with its conserved first and last residue.

TRBJ2-2,TRBV25-1,CASSATVTGELFF
TRBJ2-1,TRBV2,CASRAGGSYNEQFF
TRBJ2-5,TRBV13,CASSNYGQGPQETQYF
TRBJ2-7,TRBV7-9,CASSLVPRTYEQYF
TRBJ1-2,TRBV28,CASSFWGDGYTF
TRBJ2-1,TRBV7-8,CASSLRLGDFPNEQFF
TRBJ1-2,TRBV27,CASSLSAGQGMIYGYTF
TRBJ2-5,TRBV6-5,CASSSGTGLWETQYF
TRBJ2-5,TRBV20-1,CSARAGETQYF
TRBJ2-7,TRBV18,CASSPTPTGKSSYEQYF
TRBJ2-7,TRBV6-1,CASSETAGLYEQYF
TRBJ2-3,TRBV15,CATSRDRTRADTQYF
TRBJ2-3,TRBV19,CASKVGTGSTDTQYF
TRBJ2-3,TRBV4-3,CASSHYRGTTDTQYF
TRBJ1-3,TRBV4-1,CASSQTDRIVGNTIYF
TRBJ1-2,TRBV9,CASSVEEYYGYTF
TRBJ1-2,TRBV9,CASSVEQGGNGYTF
TRBJ1-4,TRBV11-2,CASSLGTYRTPNEKLFF
TRBJ2-3,TRBV19,CASSAQPGHSTDTQYF
TRBJ1-6,TRBV7-2,CASTEQGASPLHF
TRBJ2-7,TRBV28,CASSRTRREQYF
TRBJ1-1,TRBV7-9,CASSSPGQGLPEAFF
TRBJ2-7,TRBV6-5,CASSYSRGPLYEQYF
TRBJ1-2,TRBV7-9,CASSLALWTGFYGYTF
TRBJ2-1,TRBV5-1,CASSLDPGGQTYNEQFF
TRBJ1-2,TRBV5-4,CASSFRGLNYGYTF
TRBJ1-2,TRBV19,CASSIENRINYGYTF
TRBJ2-7,TRBV6-5,CASSLGQSYEQYF
TRBJ1-1,TRBV29-1,CSVDRGNTEAFF
TRBJ2-3,TRBV6-5,CASSYLSGGETDTQYF
TRBJ1-1,TRBV2,CASSERGRGPAEAFF
TRBJ2-3,TRBV7-9,CASSSRQGAPPDTQYF
TRBJ1-4,TRBV7-2,CASSAGTGSEKLFF
TRBJ1-1,TRBV6-6,CASSYQVDTEAFF
TRBJ1-1,TRBV10-2,CASSDPDRRGGSGTEAFF
TRBJ2-7,TRBV18,CASSPGQGEQYF
TRBJ1-4,TRBV6-9,CASSYWDRVNEKLFF
TRBJ2-1,TRBV12-5,CASGLYPQGVINEQFF
TRBJ2-2,TRBV14,CASSQAGGPIGELFF
TRBJ1-2,TRBV21-1,CASSKRDRDRDGYTF
TRBJ1-5,TRBV5-1,CASSLAYGNQPQHF
TRBJ1-3,TRBV19,CASSMRRASSGNTIYF
TRBJ1-1,TRBV27,CASSTLMNTEAFF
TRBJ2-3,TRBV9,CASAKSGGDTQYF
TRBJ2-7,TRBV27,CASRRQGTYEQYF
TRBJ1-6,TRBV28,CASSGRFSSYNSPLHF
TRBJ2-7,TRBV4-2,CASSQDPLLYEQYF